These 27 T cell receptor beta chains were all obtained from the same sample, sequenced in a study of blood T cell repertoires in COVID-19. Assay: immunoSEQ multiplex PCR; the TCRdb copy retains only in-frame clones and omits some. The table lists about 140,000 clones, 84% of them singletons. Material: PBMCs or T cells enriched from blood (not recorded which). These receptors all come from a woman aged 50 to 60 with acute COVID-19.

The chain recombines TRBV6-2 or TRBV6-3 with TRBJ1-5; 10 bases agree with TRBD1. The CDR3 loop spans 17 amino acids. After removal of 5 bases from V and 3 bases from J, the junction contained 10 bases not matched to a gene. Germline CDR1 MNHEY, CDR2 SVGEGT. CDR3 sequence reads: CASSRDRGLASNQPQHF. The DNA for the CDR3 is TGTGCCAGCAGTCGGGACAGGGGTCTAGCTTCCAATCAGCCCCAGCATTTT.

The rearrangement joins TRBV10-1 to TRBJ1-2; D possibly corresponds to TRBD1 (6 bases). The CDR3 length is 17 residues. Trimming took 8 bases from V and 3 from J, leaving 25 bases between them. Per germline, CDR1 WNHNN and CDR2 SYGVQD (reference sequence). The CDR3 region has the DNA TGCGCCAGCTCCTCCCCAAGGCCAGGGGACGGTGACTATGGCTACACCTTC. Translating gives CASSSPRPGDGDYGYTF.

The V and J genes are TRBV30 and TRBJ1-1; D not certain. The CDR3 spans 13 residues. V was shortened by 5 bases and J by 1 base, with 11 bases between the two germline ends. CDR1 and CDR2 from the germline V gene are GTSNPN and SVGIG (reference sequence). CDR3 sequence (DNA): TGTGCCTGGGCCACGGGATCGAACACTGAAGCTTTCTTT. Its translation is CAWATGSNTEAFF.

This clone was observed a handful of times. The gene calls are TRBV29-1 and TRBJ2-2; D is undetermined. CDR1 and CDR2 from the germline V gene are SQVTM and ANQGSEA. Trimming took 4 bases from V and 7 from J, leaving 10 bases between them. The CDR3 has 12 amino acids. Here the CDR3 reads CSVGSTDGELFF. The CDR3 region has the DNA TGCAGCGTTGGGAGCACGGACGGGGAGCTGTTTTTT.

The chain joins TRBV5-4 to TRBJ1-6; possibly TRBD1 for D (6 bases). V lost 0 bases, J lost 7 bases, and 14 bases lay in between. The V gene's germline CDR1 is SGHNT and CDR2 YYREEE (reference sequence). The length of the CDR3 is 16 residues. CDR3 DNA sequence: TGTGCCAGCAGCTTGGACTGGGACATTCGGAATTCACCCCTCCACTTT. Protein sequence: CASSLDWDIRNSPLHF.

The DNA for the CDR3 is TGTGCCAGCAGTCACAGGGACAGGTACAATGAGCAGTTCTTC. As protein: CASSHRDRYNEQFF. J is TRBJ2-1 and V is TRBV2, with TRBD1 matching over 8 bases. Germline assignment: CDR1 SNHLY and CDR2 FYNNEI. The CDR3 extends over 14 amino acids. The V segment lost 5 bases and the J segment 4 bases; nucleotides outside the gene matches: 4.

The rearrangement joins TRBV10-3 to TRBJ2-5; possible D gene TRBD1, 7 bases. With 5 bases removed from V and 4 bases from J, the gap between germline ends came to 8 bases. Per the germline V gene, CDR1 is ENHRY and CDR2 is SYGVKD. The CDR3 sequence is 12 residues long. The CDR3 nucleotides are TGTGCCATCAGTCAGGGGGGAGAGACCCAGTACTTC. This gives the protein CAISQGGETQYF.

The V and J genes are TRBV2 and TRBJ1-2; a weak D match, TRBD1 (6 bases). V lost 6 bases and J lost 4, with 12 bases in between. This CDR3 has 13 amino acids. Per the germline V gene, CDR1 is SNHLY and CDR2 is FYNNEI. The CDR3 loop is CASRVQGIYGYTF. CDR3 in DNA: TGTGCCAGCAGGGTACAGGGAATCTATGGCTACACCTTC. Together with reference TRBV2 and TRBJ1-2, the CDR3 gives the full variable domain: EPEVTQTPSHQVTQMGQEVILRCVPISNHLYFYWYRQILGQKVEFLVSFYNNEISEKSEIFDDQFSVERPDGSNFTLKIRSTKLEDSAMYFCASRVQGIYGYTFGSGTRLTVV.

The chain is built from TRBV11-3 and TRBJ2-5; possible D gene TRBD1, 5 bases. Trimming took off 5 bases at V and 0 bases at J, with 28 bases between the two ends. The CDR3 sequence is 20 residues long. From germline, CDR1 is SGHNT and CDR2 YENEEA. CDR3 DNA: TGTGCCAGCAGCCAATTACAGGTCCCGCTGATGTTGGGGTACCAAGAGACCCAGTACTTC. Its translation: CASSQLQVPLMLGYQETQYF.

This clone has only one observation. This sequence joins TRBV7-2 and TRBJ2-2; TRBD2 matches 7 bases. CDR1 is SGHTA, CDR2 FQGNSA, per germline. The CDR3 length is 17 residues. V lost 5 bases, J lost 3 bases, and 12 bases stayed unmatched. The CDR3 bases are TGTGCCAGCAGCCTAAGGGGAGGGCAGAGGTACACCGGGGAGCTGTTTTTT. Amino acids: CASSLRGGQRYTGELFF.

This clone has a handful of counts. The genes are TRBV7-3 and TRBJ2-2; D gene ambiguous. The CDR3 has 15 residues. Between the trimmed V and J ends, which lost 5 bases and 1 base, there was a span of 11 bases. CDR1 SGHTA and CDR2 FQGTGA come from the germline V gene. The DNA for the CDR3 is TGTGCCAGCAGCCCCTACGGTCTGAACACCGGGGAGCTGTTTTTT. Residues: CASSPYGLNTGELFF.

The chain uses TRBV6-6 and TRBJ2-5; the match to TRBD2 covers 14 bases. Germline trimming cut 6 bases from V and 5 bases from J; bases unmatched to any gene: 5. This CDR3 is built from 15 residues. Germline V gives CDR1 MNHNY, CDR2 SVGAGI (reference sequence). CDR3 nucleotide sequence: TGTGCCAGCAGCAGGACTAGCGGGAGGTTCGAGACCCAGTACTTC. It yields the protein CASSRTSGRFETQYF.

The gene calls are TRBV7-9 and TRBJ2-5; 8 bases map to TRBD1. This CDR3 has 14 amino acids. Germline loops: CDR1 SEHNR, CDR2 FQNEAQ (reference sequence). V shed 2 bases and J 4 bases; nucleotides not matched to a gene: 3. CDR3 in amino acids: CASSLQGATETQYF. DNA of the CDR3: TGTGCCAGCAGCTTACAGGGGGCTACAGAGACCCAGTACTTC.

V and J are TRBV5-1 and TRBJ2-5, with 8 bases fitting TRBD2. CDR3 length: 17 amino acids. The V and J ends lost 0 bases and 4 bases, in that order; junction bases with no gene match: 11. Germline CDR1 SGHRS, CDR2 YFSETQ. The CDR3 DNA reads TGCGCCAGCAGCTTGGGGAACGGGGCGGGAGGAGGAGAGACCCAGTACTTC. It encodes CASSLGNGAGGGETQYF.

As DNA, the CDR3 is TGTGCCAGCAGCCCAGGAGGACCAATGTATGGCTACACCTTC. Protein sequence: CASSPGGPMYGYTF. The V gene is TRBV7-2, the J gene TRBJ1-2; D is uncertain. CDR3 length equals 14 residues. Trimming stripped 5 bases from V and 5 bases from J, with 15 bases between. Germline V gives CDR1 SGHTA, CDR2 FQGNSA.

CDR3 in amino acids: CASQGARNEKLFF. CDR3 in DNA: TGCGCCAGCCAGGGGGCACGGAATGAAAAACTGTTTTTT. The chain couples TRBV5-1 to TRBJ1-4, with 8 bases lining up with TRBD1. Per the germline V gene, CDR1 is SGHRS and CDR2 is YFSETQ. The ends lost 7 bases at V and 5 bases at J; junction bases unmatched: 4. This CDR3 is built from 13 residues. The whole variable domain, remainder taken from reference TRBV5-1 and TRBJ1-4, is KAGVTQTPRYLIKTRGQQVTLSCSPISGHRSVSWYQQTPGQGLQFLFEYFSETQRNKGNFPGRFSGRQFSNSRSEMNVSTLELGDSALYLCASQGARNEKLFFGSGTQLSVL.

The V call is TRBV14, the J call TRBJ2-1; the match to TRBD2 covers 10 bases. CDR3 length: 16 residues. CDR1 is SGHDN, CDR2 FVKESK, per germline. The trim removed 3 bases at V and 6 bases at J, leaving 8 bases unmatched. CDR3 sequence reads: CASSHSRLAGANEQFF. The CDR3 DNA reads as TGTGCCAGCAGCCATTCCCGGCTAGCGGGAGCCAATGAGCAGTTCTTC.

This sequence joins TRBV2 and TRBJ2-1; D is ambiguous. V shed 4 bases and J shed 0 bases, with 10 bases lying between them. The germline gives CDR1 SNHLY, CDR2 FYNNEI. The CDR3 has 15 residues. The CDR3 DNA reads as TGTGCCAGCAGTGCTCAGGCCTCCTCCTACAATGAGCAGTTCTTC. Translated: CASSAQASSYNEQFF.

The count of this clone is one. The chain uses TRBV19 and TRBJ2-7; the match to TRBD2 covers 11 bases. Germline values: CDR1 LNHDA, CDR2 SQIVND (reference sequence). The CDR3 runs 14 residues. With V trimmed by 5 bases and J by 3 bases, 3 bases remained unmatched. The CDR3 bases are TGTGCCAGTAGTTTCGGGACTAGCGGCTACGAGCAGTACTTC. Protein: CASSFGTSGYEQYF.

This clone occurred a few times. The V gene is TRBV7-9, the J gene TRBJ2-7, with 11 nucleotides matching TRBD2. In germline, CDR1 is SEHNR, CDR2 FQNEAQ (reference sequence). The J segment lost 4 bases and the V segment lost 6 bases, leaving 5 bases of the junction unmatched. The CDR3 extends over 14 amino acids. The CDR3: CASRPGLAGYEQYF. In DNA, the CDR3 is TGTGCCAGCAGGCCAGGACTAGCGGGTTACGAGCAGTACTTC.

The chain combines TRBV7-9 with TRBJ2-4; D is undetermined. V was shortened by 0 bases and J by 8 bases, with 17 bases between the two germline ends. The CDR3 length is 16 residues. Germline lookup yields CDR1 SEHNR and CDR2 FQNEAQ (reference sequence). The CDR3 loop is CASSLASVPIRDIQYF. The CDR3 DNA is TGTGCCAGCAGCTTAGCGAGTGTCCCCATCCGGGACATTCAGTACTTC.

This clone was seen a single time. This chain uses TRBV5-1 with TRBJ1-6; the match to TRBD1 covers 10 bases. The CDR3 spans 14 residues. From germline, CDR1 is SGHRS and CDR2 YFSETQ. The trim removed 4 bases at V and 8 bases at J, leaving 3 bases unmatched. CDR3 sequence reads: CASSGDRGDSPLHF. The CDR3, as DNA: TGCGCCAGCAGCGGGGACAGGGGTGATTCACCCCTCCACTTT.

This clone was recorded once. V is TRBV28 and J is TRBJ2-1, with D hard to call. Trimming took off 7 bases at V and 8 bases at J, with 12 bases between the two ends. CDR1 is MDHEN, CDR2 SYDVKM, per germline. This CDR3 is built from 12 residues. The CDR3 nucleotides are TGTGCCAGCAACCGAAGAGTCTATGAGCAGTTCTTC. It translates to CASNRRVYEQFF.

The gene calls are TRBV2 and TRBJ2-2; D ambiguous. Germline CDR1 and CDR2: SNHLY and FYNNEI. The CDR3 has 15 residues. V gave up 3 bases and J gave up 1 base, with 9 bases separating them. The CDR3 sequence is CASSDLHLNTGELFF. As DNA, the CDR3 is TGTGCCAGCAGTGATTTACACCTGAACACCGGGGAGCTGTTTTTT. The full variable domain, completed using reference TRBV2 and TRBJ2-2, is EPEVTQTPSHQVTQMGQEVILRCVPISNHLYFYWYRQILGQKVEFLVSFYNNEISEKSEIFDDQFSVERPDGSNFTLKIRSTKLEDSAMYFCASSDLHLNTGELFFGEGSRLTVL.

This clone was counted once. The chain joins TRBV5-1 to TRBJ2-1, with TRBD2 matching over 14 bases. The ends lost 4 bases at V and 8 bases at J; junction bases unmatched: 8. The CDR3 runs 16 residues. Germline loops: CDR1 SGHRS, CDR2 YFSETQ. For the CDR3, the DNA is TGCGCCAGCAGCACAGGGACTAGCGGGAGTGATGATGAGCAGTTCTTC. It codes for CASSTGTSGSDDEQFF.

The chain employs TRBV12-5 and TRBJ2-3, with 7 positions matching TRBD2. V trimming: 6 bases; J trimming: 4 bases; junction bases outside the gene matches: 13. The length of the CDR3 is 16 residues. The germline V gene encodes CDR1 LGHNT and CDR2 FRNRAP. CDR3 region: CASGKDERDNSDTQYF. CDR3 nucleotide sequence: TGTGCTAGTGGAAAGGACGAGCGGGATAACTCAGATACGCAGTATTTT.

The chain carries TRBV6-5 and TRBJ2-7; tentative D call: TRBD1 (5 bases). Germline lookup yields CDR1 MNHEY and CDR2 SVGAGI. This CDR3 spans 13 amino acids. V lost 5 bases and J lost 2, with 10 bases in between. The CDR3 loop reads CASSRQLTYEQYF. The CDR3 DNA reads TGTGCCAGCAGTAGACAGCTTACCTACGAGCAGTACTTC.